This T cell receptor (beta chain) is drawn from a study of blood T cell repertoires in COVID-19. Profiled with immunoSEQ multiplex PCR; TCRdb holds only in-frame clones, not every one. Altogether hundreds of thousands of clones are present, roughly nine tenths being singletons, with the ten largest covering 2.4%. Participants were aged 18 to 89 years from approximately 25 US areas. Cohort 3 recovery required two negative PCRs, clearance, or symptom resolution. V was pared by 2 bases and J by 8 bases, with 15 bases between. The CDR3 is 14 residues long. CDR1 is MGHDK, CDR2 SYGVNS, per germline. The TCR originated in a woman younger than 35 who had recovered from COVID-19. This chain uses TRBV25-1 with TRBJ1-1; no definite D call. The material sequenced was PBMCs or T cells enriched from blood (not recorded which). CDR3 protein: CASSELYASGEAFF. DNA for the CDR3: TGTGCCAGCAGTGAACTGTACGCGTCAGGAGAAGCTTTCTTT.